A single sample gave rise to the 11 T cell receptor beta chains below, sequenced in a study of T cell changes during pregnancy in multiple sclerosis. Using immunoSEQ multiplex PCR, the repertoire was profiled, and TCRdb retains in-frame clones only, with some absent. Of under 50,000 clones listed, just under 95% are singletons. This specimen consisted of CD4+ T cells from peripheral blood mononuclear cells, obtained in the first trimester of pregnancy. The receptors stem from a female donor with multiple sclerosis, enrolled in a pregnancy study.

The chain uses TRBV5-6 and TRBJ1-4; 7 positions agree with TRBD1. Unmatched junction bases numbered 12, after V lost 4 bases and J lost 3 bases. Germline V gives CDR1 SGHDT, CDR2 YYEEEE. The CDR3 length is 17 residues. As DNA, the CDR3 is TGTGCCAGCAGCGTCCGACAGGGACTGTCTCCTAATGAAAAACTGTTTTTT. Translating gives CASSVRQGLSPNEKLFF.

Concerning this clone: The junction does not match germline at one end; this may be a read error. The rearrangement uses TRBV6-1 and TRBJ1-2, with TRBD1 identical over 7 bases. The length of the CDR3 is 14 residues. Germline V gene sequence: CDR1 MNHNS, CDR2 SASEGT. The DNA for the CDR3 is TGTGCCAGCAGCGAAGGGACAGAGCGATATGGCTACACCTTC. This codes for CASSEGTERYGYTF.

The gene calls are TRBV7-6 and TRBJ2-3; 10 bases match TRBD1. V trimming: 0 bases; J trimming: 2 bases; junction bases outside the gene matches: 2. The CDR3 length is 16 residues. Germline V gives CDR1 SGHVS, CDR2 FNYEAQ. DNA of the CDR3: TGTGCCAGCAGCTTAGCGGGGACAGGGGTCACAGATACGCAGTATTTT. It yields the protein CASSLAGTGVTDTQYF.

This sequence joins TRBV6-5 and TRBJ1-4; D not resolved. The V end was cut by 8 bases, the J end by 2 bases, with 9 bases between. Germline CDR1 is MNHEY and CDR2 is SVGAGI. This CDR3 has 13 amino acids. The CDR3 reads CASGEWTNEKLFF. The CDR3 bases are TGTGCCAGCGGGGAGTGGACTAATGAAAAACTGTTTTTT.

The CDR3 loop is CASSEVSGFTEAFF. As DNA, the CDR3 is TGTGCCAGCAGTGAAGTGTCAGGGTTCACTGAAGCTTTCTTT. The V gene is TRBV6-1, the J gene TRBJ1-1; D is perhaps TRBD1 (5 bases). The CDR3 sequence is 14 residues long. The germline V and J ends were trimmed by 1 base and 4 bases, with 10 bases remaining between them. Germline CDR1 MNHNS, CDR2 SASEGT.

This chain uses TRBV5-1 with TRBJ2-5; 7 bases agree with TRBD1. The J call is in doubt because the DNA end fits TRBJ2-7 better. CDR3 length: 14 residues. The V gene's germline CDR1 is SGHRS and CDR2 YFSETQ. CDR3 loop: CASSLAAGGYEQYF. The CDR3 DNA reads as TGCGCCAGCAGCTTGGCAGCAGGGGGTTACGAGCAGTACTTC.

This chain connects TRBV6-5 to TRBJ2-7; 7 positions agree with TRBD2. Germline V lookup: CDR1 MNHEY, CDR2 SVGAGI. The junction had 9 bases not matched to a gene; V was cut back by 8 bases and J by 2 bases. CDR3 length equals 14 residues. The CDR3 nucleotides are TGTGCCAGCGGTCCGGCTAGCGGCCCCTACGAGCAGTACTTC. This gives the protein CASGPASGPYEQYF.

Here the CDR3 reads CASSLDGLATIKNIQYF. The CDR3 DNA follows: TGTGCCAGCAGCCTCGATGGTCTAGCAACTATCAAAAACATTCAGTACTTC. V gene TRBV7-2 combines with J gene TRBJ2-4; D might be TRBD2 (5 bases). The germline V and J ends were trimmed by 5 bases and 3 bases, with 20 bases remaining between them. CDR1 is SGHTA and CDR2 is FQGNSA in the germline V gene. The CDR3 is 17 amino acids.

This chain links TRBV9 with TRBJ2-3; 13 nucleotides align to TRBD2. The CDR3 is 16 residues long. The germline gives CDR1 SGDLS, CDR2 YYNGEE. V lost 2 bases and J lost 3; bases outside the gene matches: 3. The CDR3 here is CASSVRTSGSTDTQYF. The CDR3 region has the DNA TGTGCCAGCAGCGTTCGGACTAGCGGGAGTACAGATACGCAGTATTTT. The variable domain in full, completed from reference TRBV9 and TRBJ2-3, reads DSGVTQTPKHLITATGQRVTLRCSPRSGDLSVYWYQQSLDQGLQFLIQYYNGEERAKGNILERFSAQQFPDLHSELNLSSLELGDSALYFCASSVRTSGSTDTQYFGPGTRLTVL.

The CDR3 nucleotides are TGCGCCAGCAGCTTGGACGGCTCCTACGAGCAGTACTTC. Protein sequence: CASSLDGSYEQYF. V gene TRBV5-1 combines with J gene TRBJ2-7; unclear D gene. The V end lost 0 bases, the J end lost 0 bases, and 4 bases lay between the germline ends. Germline V gives CDR1 SGHRS, CDR2 YFSETQ. CDR3 length: 13 amino acids.

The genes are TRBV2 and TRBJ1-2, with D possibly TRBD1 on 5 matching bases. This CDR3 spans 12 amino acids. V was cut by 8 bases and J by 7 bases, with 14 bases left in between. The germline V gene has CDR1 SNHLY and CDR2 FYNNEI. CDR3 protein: CASRDSHRGYTF. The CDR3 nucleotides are TGTGCCAGCCGGGACTCCCACCGTGGCTACACCTTC. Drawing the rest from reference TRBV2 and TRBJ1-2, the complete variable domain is EPEVTQTPSHQVTQMGQEVILRCVPISNHLYFYWYRQILGQKVEFLVSFYNNEISEKSEIFDDQFSVERPDGSNFTLKIRSTKLEDSAMYFCASRDSHRGYTFGSGTRLTVV.